Below are 18 T cell receptor beta chains sequenced from a single sample in a study of T cells after yellow fever vaccination. TCRdb re-analysed the 5' RACE reads in MiXCR, keeping a single row per CDR3 protein. The table lists 150,000 to 200,000 distinct CDR3 sequences, 9.5% to 11% of them singletons. This specimen consisted of CD8+ T cells sorted from PBMCs, obtained 15 days after the yellow fever booster vaccination. All receptors come from a man in his late teens or twenties who received the YFV17D yellow fever vaccine.

As concerns this clonotype: This could be a read error, since a much larger clone is one nucleotide away. The chain joins TRBV7-9 to TRBJ2-7; no clear D gene. CDR3 length equals 11 residues. V was clipped by 5 bases and J by 2 bases, with 4 bases between them. CDR1 is SEHNR, CDR2 FQNEAQ, per germline (reference sequence). The CDR3 protein is CASSITYEQYF. The CDR3 DNA sequence: TGTGCCAGCAGCATAACCTACGAGCAGTACTTC. The full variable domain, completed using reference TRBV7-9 and TRBJ2-7, is DTGVSQNPRHKITKRGQNVTFRCDPISEHNRLYWYRQTLGQGPEFLTYFQNEAQLEKSRLLSDRFSAERPKGSFSTLEIQRTEQGDSAMYLCASSITYEQYFGPGTRLTVT.

This clonotype was seen a handful of times. The V call is TRBV5-1, the J call TRBJ2-3; D possibly uses TRBD1 or TRBD2 (5 bases each). CDR3 size: 16 residues. Germline CDR1 SGHRS, CDR2 YFSETQ. The V and J ends lost 0 bases and 0 bases respectively, with 11 bases between them. The CDR3 DNA follows: TGCGCCAGCAGCTTGGAAGGGACGGGTAGCACAGATACGCAGTATTTT. Protein product: CASSLEGTGSTDTQYF.

This clonotype was picked up a small number of times. The chain combines TRBV7-3 with TRBJ2-5; D uncertain. The CDR3 runs 13 residues. The V gene lost 1 base and the J gene lost 5 bases, with 8 bases spanning the gap. Germline V gene data show CDR1 as SGHTA and CDR2 as FQGTGA. The CDR3 protein is CASSLMGGETQYF. The CDR3 DNA reads TGTGCCAGCAGCTTAATGGGTGGGGAGACCCAGTACTTC.

This clonotype was counted a few times. The rearrangement uses TRBV29-1 and TRBJ2-2; D call uncertain. The CDR3 loop spans 12 amino acids. V was clipped by 2 bases and J by 5 bases, with 6 bases between them. CDR1 and CDR2 (germline): SQVTM, ANQGSEA. CDR3 residues: CSVERRTGELFF. CDR3 in DNA: TGCAGCGTTGAAAGAAGGACCGGGGAGCTGTTTTTT.

This clonotype was observed a few times. This chain connects TRBV12-3 or TRBV12-4 to TRBJ1-1, with no clear D. Trimming stripped 6 bases from V and 5 bases from J, with 7 bases between. This CDR3 spans 11 amino acids. In nucleotides, the CDR3 is TGTGCCAGCAGGTTGGGAACTGAAGCTTTCTTT. The encoded protein is CASRLGTEAFF.

This clonotype was seen at least ten times. The genes are TRBV20-1 and TRBJ1-1; TRBD1 matches 11 bases. Germline trimming cut 1 base from V and 8 bases from J; bases unmatched to any gene: 12. Germline lookup yields CDR1 DFQATT and CDR2 SNEGSKA (reference sequence). The CDR3 is 16 amino acids. CDR3 sequence reads: CSARGSGQGAVMEAFF. CDR3 DNA: TGCAGTGCTAGAGGGTCAGGACAGGGGGCGGTAATGGAAGCTTTCTTT.

This clonotype showed up just a few times. This chain links TRBV7-2 with TRBJ1-1, with 7 bases aligning to TRBD1. Trimming took 4 bases from V and 4 from J; bases not matched to a gene: 3. The CDR3 is 13 amino acids. The germline V gene encodes CDR1 SGHTA and CDR2 FQGNSA. CDR3 loop: CASSYTGATEAFF. In DNA form, the CDR3 reads TGTGCCAGCAGCTATACAGGGGCCACTGAAGCTTTCTTT.

In this sample, this clonotype turned up many times. The rearrangement joins TRBV9 to TRBJ1-3, with D unresolved. The CDR3 is 14 amino acids. V was cut by 3 bases and J by 0 bases, with 7 bases left in between. Germline V gene data show CDR1 as SGDLS and CDR2 as YYNGEE. The CDR3 sequence is CASSDEFSGNTIYF. The CDR3 DNA follows: TGTGCCAGCAGCGATGAGTTCTCTGGAAACACCATATATTTT.

In this sample, this clonotype turned up a few times. The CDR3 here is CASSLGQDRTGELFF. The CDR3 DNA reads as TGTGCCAGCAGTCTGGGACAGGACCGCACCGGGGAGCTGTTTTTT. The genes are TRBV27 and TRBJ2-2, with 8 bases fitting TRBD1. The germline gives CDR1 MNHEY, CDR2 SMNVEV (reference sequence). The CDR3 length is 15 residues. V gave up 5 bases and J gave up 4 bases; unmatched junction bases: 6.

This clonotype showed up many times. V is TRBV10-3 and J is TRBJ2-3, with 8 nucleotides matching TRBD2. V shed 0 bases and J 0 bases; nucleotides not matched to a gene: 14. The CDR3 is 20 residues long. Germline assignment: CDR1 ENHRY and CDR2 SYGVKD. CDR3 sequence reads: CAISESAGASGGTSTDTQYF. The CDR3 DNA is TGTGCCATCAGTGAGTCAGCGGGGGCTAGCGGAGGGACAAGCACAGATACGCAGTATTTT.

This clonotype was counted only a few times. J is TRBJ2-7 and V is TRBV7-9, with 8 nucleotides matching TRBD1. The CDR3 runs to 14 residues. The junction had 6 bases not matched to a gene; V was cut back by 5 bases and J by 3 bases. Germline CDR1 reads SEHNR; CDR2 reads FQNEAQ (reference sequence). The CDR3 is CASSQGQGSYEQYV. As DNA, the CDR3 is TGTGCCAGCAGCCAAGGACAGGGTAGCTACGAGCAGTACGTC.

This clonotype occurred a few times. The J gene is TRBJ1-2, the V gene TRBV4-1; 8 positions match TRBD1. In germline, CDR1 is MGHRA, CDR2 YSYEKL. Trimming removed 4 bases from V and 2 bases from J; junction bases left unmatched: 3. CDR3 size: 14 residues. CDR3 loop: CASSPGQDNYGYTF. Here the CDR3 DNA reads TGCGCCAGCAGCCCGGGACAGGACAACTATGGCTACACCTTC.

A remark on this clonotype: Mismatch with germline at one junction end may stem from a read error. This chain connects TRBV12-3 or TRBV12-4 to TRBJ2-3; TRBD2 matches at 13 bases. CDR3 length: 16 residues. The CDR3 spells CASRGTSGGATYTQYF. The CDR3, as DNA: TGTGCCAGCAGGGGAACTAGCGGGGGGGCCACATATACGCAGTATTTT.

The chain carries TRBV6-5 and TRBJ2-5, with a possible D match to TRBD2 (6 bases). Germline-derived CDR1 and CDR2 are MNHEY and SVGAGI. The germline V and J ends were trimmed by 0 bases and 1 base, with 12 bases remaining between them. CDR3 size: 16 residues. The CDR3, as DNA: TGTGCCAGCAGTTACTCGACATCGGGAGTCCAAGAGACCCAGTACTTC. This sequence encodes CASSYSTSGVQETQYF.

The rearrangement links TRBV20-1 to TRBJ2-6; D is undetermined. This CDR3 is built from 15 residues. In germline, CDR1 is DFQATT, CDR2 SNEGSKA (reference sequence). Trimming pared 0 bases from V and 2 bases from J, leaving 8 bases between. Here the CDR3 reads CSARDTHTGANVLTF. The CDR3 DNA is TGCAGTGCTAGAGACACGCACACTGGGGCCAACGTCCTGACTTTC.

This rearrangement joins TRBV4-1 to TRBJ2-6, with D possibly matching TRBD2 (5 bases). The CDR3 runs to 16 residues. V gave up 2 bases and J gave up 1 base, with 9 bases separating them. Germline CDR1 MGHRA, CDR2 YSYEKL. The CDR3 bases are TGCGCCAGCAGCCAACAACTAGGGTCTGGGGCCAACGTCCTGACTTTC. This gives the protein CASSQQLGSGANVLTF.

This clonotype was seen at least ten times. V and J are TRBV5-1 and TRBJ2-7, with D unclear. The CDR3 consists of 12 residues. Germline CDR1 SGHRS, CDR2 YFSETQ. The germline V and J ends were trimmed by 5 bases and 4 bases, with 10 bases remaining between them. The CDR3 coding sequence is TGCGCCAGCAGTCCTCTAGGGTACGAGCAGTACTTC. It specifies CASSPLGYEQYF.

This rearrangement joins TRBV6-2 or TRBV6-3 to TRBJ2-7; D may correspond to TRBD1 or TRBD2 (7 bases each). The V end was cut by 2 bases, the J end by 7 bases, with 15 bases between. Germline V gives CDR1 MNHEY, CDR2 SVGEGT. The CDR3 extends over 14 amino acids. The CDR3 DNA sequence: TGTGCCAGCAGTTACGGGGAGGGGGCGTCTGAGCAGTACTTC. This codes for CASSYGEGASEQYF.